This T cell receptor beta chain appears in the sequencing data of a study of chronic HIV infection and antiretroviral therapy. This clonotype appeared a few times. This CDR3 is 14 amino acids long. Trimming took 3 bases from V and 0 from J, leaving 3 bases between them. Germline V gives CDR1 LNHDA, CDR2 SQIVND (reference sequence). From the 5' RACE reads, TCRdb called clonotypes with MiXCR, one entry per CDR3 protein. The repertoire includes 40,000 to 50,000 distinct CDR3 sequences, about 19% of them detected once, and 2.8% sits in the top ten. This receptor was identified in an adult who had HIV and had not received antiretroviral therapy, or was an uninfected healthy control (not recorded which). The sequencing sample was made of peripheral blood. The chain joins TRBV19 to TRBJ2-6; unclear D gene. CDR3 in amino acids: CASSISSGANVLTF. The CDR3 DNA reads TGTGCCAGTAGTATTAGCTCTGGGGCCAACGTCCTGACTTTC.